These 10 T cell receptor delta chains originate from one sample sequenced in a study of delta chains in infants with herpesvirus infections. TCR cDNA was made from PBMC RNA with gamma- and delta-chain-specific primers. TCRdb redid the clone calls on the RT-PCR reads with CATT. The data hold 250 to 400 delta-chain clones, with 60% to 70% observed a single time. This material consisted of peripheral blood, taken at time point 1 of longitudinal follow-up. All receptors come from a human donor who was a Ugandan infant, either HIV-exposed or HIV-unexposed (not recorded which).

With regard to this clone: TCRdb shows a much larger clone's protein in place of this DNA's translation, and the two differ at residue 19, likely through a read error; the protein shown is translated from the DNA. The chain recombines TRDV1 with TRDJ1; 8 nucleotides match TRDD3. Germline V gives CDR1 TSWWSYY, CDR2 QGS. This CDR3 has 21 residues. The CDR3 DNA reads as TGTGCTCTTGGGGAAACGGCCCTTCACCCCGTACTGGGGGCCGAACCAAATAAACGCATCTTT. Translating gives CALGETALHPVLGAEPNKRIF.

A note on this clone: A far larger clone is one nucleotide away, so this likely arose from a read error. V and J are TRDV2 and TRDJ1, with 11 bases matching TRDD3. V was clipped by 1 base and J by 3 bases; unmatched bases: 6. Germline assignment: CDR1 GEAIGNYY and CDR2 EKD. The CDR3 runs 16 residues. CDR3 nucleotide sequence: TGTGCCTGTGACACTATACTGGGGGATATGGCCGATAAACTCATCTTT. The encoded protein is CACDTILGDMADKLIF.

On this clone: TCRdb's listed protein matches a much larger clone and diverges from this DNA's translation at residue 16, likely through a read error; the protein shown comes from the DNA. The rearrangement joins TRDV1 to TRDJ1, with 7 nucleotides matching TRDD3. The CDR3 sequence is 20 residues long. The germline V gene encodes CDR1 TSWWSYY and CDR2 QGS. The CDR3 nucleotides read TGTGCTCTTGGGGACCCCAGGGACCTAAATGCTCTGGGATACACCAATAAACTCATCTTT. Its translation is CALGDPRDLNALGYTNKLIF.

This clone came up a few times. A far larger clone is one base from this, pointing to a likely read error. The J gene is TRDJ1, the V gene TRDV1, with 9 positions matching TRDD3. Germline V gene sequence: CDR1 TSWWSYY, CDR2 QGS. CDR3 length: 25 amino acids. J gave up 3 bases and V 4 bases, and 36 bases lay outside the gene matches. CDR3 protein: CALGGRPAFPGFELGDSTPPDKLIF. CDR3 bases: TGTGCTCTTGGGGGCCGACCCGCCTTCCCCGGGTTTGAACTGGGGGACTCAACACCTCCCGATAAACTCATCTTT.

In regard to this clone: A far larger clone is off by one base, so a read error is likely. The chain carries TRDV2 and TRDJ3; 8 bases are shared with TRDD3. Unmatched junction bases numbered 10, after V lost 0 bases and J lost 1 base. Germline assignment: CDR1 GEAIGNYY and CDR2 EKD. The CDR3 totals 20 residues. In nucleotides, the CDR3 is TGTGCCTGTGACACCGCGCCCACTGGGGGTCCGTCCTGGGACACCCGACAGATGTTTTTC. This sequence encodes CACDTAPTGGPSWDTRQMFF.

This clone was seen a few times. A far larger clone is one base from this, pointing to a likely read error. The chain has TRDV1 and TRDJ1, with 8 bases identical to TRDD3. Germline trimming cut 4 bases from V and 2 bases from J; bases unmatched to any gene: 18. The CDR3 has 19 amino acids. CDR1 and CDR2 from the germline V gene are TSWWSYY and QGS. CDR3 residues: CALGAPSLRGYWLTDKLIF. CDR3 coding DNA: TGTGCTCTTGGGGCCCCAAGCCTACGGGGATACTGGTTGACCGATAAACTCATCTTT.

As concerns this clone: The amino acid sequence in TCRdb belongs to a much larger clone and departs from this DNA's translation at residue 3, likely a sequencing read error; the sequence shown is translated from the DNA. The CDR3 coding sequence is TGTGCTCCTGGGGGCCGACCCGCCTTCCCCGGGTTTGGACTGGGGGACTCAACACCTCCCGATAAACTCATCTTT. It codes for CAPGGRPAFPGFGLGDSTPPDKLIF. The chain is built from TRDV1 and TRDJ1; 9 bases fit TRDD3. Germline V gives CDR1 TSWWSYY, CDR2 QGS. This CDR3 spans 25 amino acids.

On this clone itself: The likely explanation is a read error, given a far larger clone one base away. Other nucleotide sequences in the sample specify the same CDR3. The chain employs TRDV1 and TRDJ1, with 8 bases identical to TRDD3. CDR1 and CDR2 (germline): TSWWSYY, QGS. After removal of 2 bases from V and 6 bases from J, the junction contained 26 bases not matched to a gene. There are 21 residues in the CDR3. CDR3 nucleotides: TGTGCTCTTGGGGAAACGGCACTTCACCCCGTACTGGGGGCCGAACCAAATAAACTCATCTTT. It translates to CALGETALHPVLGAEPNKLIF.

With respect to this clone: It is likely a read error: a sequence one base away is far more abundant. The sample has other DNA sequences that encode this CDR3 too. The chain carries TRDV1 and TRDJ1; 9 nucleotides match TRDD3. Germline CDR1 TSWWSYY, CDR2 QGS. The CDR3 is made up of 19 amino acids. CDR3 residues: CALGAPSLRGYGLTDKLIF. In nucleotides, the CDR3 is TGTGCCCTTGGGGCCCCAAGCCTACGGGGATACGGGTTGACCGATAAACTCATCTTT.

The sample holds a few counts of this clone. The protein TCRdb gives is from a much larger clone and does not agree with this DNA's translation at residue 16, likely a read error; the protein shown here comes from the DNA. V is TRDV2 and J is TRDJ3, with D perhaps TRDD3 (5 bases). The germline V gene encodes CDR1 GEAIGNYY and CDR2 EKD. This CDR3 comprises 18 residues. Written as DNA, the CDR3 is TGTGCCTGTGACACAGTGGATTCCAGCTCCTGGGACACCCGACAGGTGTTTTTC. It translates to CACDTVDSSSWDTRQVFF.